Below, 21 T cell receptor beta chains from the same sample are listed, as sequenced in a study of T-cell memory formation after mild COVID-19 (dated by TCRdb to the early 2020s). The protocol used for the library was 5' RACE. TCRdb lists the instrument as Illumina NovaSeq 6000. TCRdb reprocessed the public reads (quality trimming at Q25 with fastp, clone calling with MiXCR) and kept in-frame beta chains. Entries that share a CDR3 protein sequence are merged under the most common genes and DNA. For this sample there are fewer than 700,000 distinct CDR3 sequences; approximately 19% appear just once. The ten largest clones take up around 12% of the sample. Sequenced material: PBMCs or a T cell subset sorted from them (not recorded which). These receptors were taken from an adult woman who had mild COVID-19 (a few samples of this study predate the infection). The sample titles of this study are shuffled in the database, so cell type and time point are left out; the donor was told from shared clones.

V usage is TRBV7-2 and J usage is TRBJ2-5; 8 nucleotides match TRBD2. This CDR3 spans 15 amino acids. Trimming took 5 bases from V and 1 from J; bases not matched to a gene: 6. Germline V CDR1 and CDR2: SGHTA, FQGNSA. The CDR3 here is CASSRSGVTQETQYF. In DNA form, the CDR3 reads TGTGCCAGCAGCCGTAGCGGGGTGACCCAAGAGACCCAGTACTTC.

The CDR3 region has the DNA TGTGCCATCAGTGAGTCGCCCAGGGGCGACGAGCAGTACTTC. This gives the protein CAISESPRGDEQYF. The chain couples TRBV10-3 to TRBJ2-7, with D maybe TRBD1 (6 bases). Germline CDR1 and CDR2: ENHRY and SYGVKD. The CDR3 totals 14 residues. With 0 bases removed from V and 5 bases from J, the gap between germline ends came to 11 bases.

This clonotype was seen at least ten times. The chain joins TRBV29-1 to TRBJ2-5, with 10 bases identical to TRBD1. CDR1 is SQVTM, CDR2 ANQGSEA, per germline. With 6 bases clipped from V and 6 bases from J, the junction kept 10 bases outside the gene matches. The CDR3 is 14 amino acids. The CDR3, as DNA: TGCAGCGTCGCCAGACAGGGGGCGCATCAGACCCAGTACTTC. Translated: CSVARQGAHQTQYF.

The chain is built from TRBV20-1 and TRBJ2-1; a possible D gene is TRBD1 (6 bases). V was cut by 6 bases and J by 0 bases, with 12 bases left in between. Looked up from germline, CDR1 is DFQATT and CDR2 is SNEGSKA (reference sequence). The CDR3 is 14 residues long. In DNA form, the CDR3 reads TGCAGTGCCCATCGAGGGGGCTCCTACAATGAGCAGTTCTTC. This encodes CSAHRGGSYNEQFF.

The rearrangement uses TRBV20-1 and TRBJ2-3, with 12 bases aligning to TRBD2. V gave up 5 bases and J gave up 5 bases; unmatched junction bases: 2. Germline CDR1 DFQATT, CDR2 SNEGSKA (reference sequence). The CDR3 extends over 13 amino acids. The CDR3 region is CSALAGGVDTQYF. Here the CDR3 DNA reads TGCAGTGCTCTAGCGGGAGGGGTAGATACGCAGTATTTT.

V usage is TRBV6-5 and J usage is TRBJ2-5; 9 bases are a match to TRBD1. CDR1 and CDR2 (germline): MNHEY, SVGAGI. The CDR3 is 15 residues long. The trim removed 5 bases at V and 5 bases at J, leaving 9 bases unmatched. The CDR3 DNA reads TGTGCCAGCAGTGCAAACAGGGGGCAACGGGAGACCCAGTACTTC. This translates into CASSANRGQRETQYF.

The rearrangement uses TRBV5-1 and TRBJ2-5, with D hard to call. Germline-derived CDR1 and CDR2 are SGHRS and YFSETQ. V lost 3 bases and J 1 base, leaving 16 bases between the germline ends. The CDR3 contains 16 residues. CDR3 sequence reads: CASSSAGDLSQETQYF. CDR3 sequence (DNA): TGCGCCAGCAGCTCCGCAGGTGACCTTAGCCAAGAGACCCAGTACTTC.

Points on this clonotype: The germline gene is not matched at one end of the junction; a read error may be the cause. This chain links TRBV10-3 with TRBJ2-5; D unresolved. The CDR3 sequence is 14 residues long. The germline V gene has CDR1 ENHRY and CDR2 SYGVKD. The CDR3 DNA reads as TGTGCCATCAGTGAGTGGGTCCAACAAGAGACCAAGTACTTC. It specifies CAISEWVQQETKYF.

This clonotype was counted at least ten times. The chain combines TRBV4-3 with TRBJ2-7, with D perhaps TRBD1 (6 bases). CDR1 is LGHNA and CDR2 is YSLEER in the germline V gene. The CDR3 covers 13 residues. V lost 0 bases and J 6 bases, leaving 9 bases between the germline ends. CDR3 sequence reads: CASSQDFRGEQYF. The CDR3 nucleotides are TGCGCCAGCAGCCAAGATTTCAGGGGCGAGCAGTACTTC.

Notes on this clonotype: One end of the junction does not line up with germline, which may come from a read error. The chain recombines TRBV7-2 with TRBJ2-7; 9 positions match TRBD1. Germline CDR1 and CDR2: SGHTA and FQGNSA. The CDR3 runs 13 residues. The CDR3 DNA is TGTGCCATCAGCCTGGACAGGGGCTACGAGCAGTACTTC. Translated: CAISLDRGYEQYF.

This clonotype occurred a few times. V is TRBV4-3 and J is TRBJ2-1, with D possibly matching TRBD2 (6 bases). Trimming took off 4 bases at V and 3 bases at J, with 16 bases between the two ends. Germline V gene sequence: CDR1 LGHNA, CDR2 YSLEER. There are 16 residues in the CDR3. DNA for the CDR3: TGCGCCAGCAGCCCAGAATGGGGGGAGCTCTACAATGAGCAGTTCTTC. Protein sequence: CASSPEWGELYNEQFF.

This clonotype was recorded at least ten times. The genes are TRBV23-1 and TRBJ2-2; D gene unclear. TRBV23-1 is filed as an ORF, its function uncertain. The CDR3 is made up of 11 amino acids. V was cut by 5 bases and J by 7 bases, with 5 bases left in between. The DNA for the CDR3 is TGCGCCAGCAGTGAAAGCGGGGAGCTGTTTTTT. This codes for CASSESGELFF.

This clonotype was counted between two and nine times. The V gene is TRBV9, the J gene TRBJ2-3; D is unresolved. Germline values: CDR1 SGDLS, CDR2 YYNGEE. The CDR3 totals 15 residues. Trimming left V 3 bases short and J 4 bases short, with 15 bases between. In nucleotides, the CDR3 is TGTGCCAGCAGCGCTGATGTCGCCCGTTCAGATACGCAGTATTTT. Amino acids: CASSADVARSDTQYF.

This clonotype was seen at least ten times. The chain links TRBV5-1 to TRBJ2-7; tentative D call: TRBD1 (5 bases). Germline CDR1 and CDR2: SGHRS and YFSETQ. The V end lost 0 bases, the J end lost 5 bases, and 9 bases lay between the germline ends. The CDR3 totals 13 residues. The DNA of the CDR3 is TGCGCCAGCAGCTTGGACCAGGGCAACGAGCAGTACTTC. Its translation: CASSLDQGNEQYF.

This chain links TRBV7-7 with TRBJ2-3, with 13 positions matching TRBD2. Germline loops: CDR1 SSHAT, CDR2 FNYEAQ (reference sequence). V dropped 5 bases and J dropped 6; count of bases not matched to a gene: 8. This CDR3 is 16 amino acids long. CDR3 in DNA: TGTGCCAGCAGCCCTACTAGCGGGGGGGCCTTGGATACGCAGTATTTT. Residues: CASSPTSGGALDTQYF. Drawing the rest from reference TRBV7-7 and TRBJ2-3, the complete variable domain is GAGVSQSPRYKVTKRGQDVTLRCDPISSHATLYWYQQALGQGPEFLTYFNYEAQPDKSGLPSDRFSAERPEGSISTLTIQRTEQRDSAMYRCASSPTSGGALDTQYFGPGTRLTVL.

CDR3 DNA: TGTGCCAGCAGCTTAGACGACGGGATTACCTACGAGCAGTACTTC. It codes for CASSLDDGITYEQYF. The J gene is TRBJ2-7, the V gene TRBV7-8, with a tentative D call TRBD2 (5 bases). V was shortened by 1 base and J by 2 bases, with 12 bases between the two germline ends. Germline CDR1 SGHVS, CDR2 FQNEAQ. This CDR3 region has 15 residues.

V is TRBV6-5 and J is TRBJ2-3; D could derive from TRBD1 or TRBD2 (5 bases each). In germline, CDR1 is MNHEY, CDR2 SVGAGI. Trimming left V 8 bases short and J 2 bases short, with 23 bases between. This CDR3 region has 17 residues. CDR3 sequence (DNA): TGTGCCAGCCTAGCTAGGGGCAGGCAAACCGCCACAGATACGCAGTATTTT. Translated: CASLARGRQTATDTQYF.

This clonotype was detected a few times. CDR3 nucleotides: TGTGCCAGTAGTACGACGGTAGCTTACTCCGATACGCAGTATTTT. This sequence encodes CASSTTVAYSDTQYF. The chain combines TRBV19 with TRBJ2-3, with unresolved D. Germline CDR1 and CDR2: LNHDA and SQIVND (reference sequence). The CDR3 loop spans 15 amino acids. V was clipped by 4 bases and J by 6 bases, with 17 bases between them.

This clonotype was recorded many times. The rearrangement uses TRBV7-9 and TRBJ1-1, with D uncertain. The germline V gene encodes CDR1 SEHNR and CDR2 FQNEAQ (reference sequence). V was trimmed by 5 bases and J by 1 base, leaving 5 bases between them. This CDR3 spans 12 amino acids. The CDR3 coding sequence is TGTGCCAGCAGCCCAAGGAACACTGAAGCTTTCTTT. Translated, it gives CASSPRNTEAFF.

This clonotype was counted a few times. The V gene is TRBV9, the J gene TRBJ2-1; 15 bases fit TRBD2. J was trimmed by 10 bases and V by 4 bases; bases with no gene match: 3. Germline lookup yields CDR1 SGDLS and CDR2 YYNGEE. The length of the CDR3 is 14 residues. CDR3 coding DNA: TGTGCCAGCAGCCCGGGGACTAGCGGGGGGGAGCAGTTCTTC. Translating it yields CASSPGTSGGEQFF.

The chain joins TRBV21-1 to TRBJ2-1; the table gives TRBD1 as D, unverified against the DNA. TRBV21-1 constitutes a pseudogene. The length of the CDR3 is 16 residues. In DNA form, the CDR3 reads TGTGCCAGCAGCAAAGGACAGGGGGCGACCTACAATGAGCAGTTCTTC. It specifies CASSKGQGATYNEQFF.